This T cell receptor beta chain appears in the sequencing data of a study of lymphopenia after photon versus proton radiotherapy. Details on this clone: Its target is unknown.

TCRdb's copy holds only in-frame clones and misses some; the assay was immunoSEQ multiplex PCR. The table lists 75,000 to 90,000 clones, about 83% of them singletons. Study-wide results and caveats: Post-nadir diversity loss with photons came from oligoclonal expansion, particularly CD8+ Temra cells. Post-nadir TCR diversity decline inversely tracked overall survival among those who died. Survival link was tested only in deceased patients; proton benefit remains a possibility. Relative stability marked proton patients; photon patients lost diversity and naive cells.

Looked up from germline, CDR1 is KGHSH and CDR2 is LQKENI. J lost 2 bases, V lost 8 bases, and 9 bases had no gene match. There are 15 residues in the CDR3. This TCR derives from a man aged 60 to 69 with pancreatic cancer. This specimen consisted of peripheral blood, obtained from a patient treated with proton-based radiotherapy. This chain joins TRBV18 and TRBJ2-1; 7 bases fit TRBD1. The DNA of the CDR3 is TGTGCCAGCATGGGACAGACCCCAGCCTACAATGAGCAGTTCTTC. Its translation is CASMGQTPAYNEQFF. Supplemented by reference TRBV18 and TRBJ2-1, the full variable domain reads NAGVMQNPRHLVRRRGQEARLRCSPMKGHSHVYWYRQLPEEGLKFMVYLQKENIIDESGMPKERFSAEFPKEGPSILRIQQVVRGDSAAYFCASMGQTPAYNEQFFGPGTRLTVL.